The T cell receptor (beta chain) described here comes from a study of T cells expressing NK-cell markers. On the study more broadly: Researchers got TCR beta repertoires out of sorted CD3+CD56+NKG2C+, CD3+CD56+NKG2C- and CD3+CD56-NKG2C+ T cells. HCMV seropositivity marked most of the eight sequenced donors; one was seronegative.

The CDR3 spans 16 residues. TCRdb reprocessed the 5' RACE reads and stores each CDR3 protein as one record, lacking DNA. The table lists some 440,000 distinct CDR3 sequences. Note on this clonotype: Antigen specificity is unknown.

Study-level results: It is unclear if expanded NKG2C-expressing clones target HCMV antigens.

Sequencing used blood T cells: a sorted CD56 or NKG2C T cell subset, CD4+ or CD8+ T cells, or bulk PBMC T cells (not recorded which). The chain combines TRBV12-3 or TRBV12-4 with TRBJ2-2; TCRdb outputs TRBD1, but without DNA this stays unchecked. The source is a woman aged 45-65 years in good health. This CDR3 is CASTIKGGGNTGELFF.